This TCR beta chain was captured by sequencing in a study of blood T cells in healthy people across ages. The overall study: Capture via template switching afforded approximately one barcoded beta molecule per two T cells.

Primers used in a second PCR of roughly 6 to 11 cycles were a sample-barcoded 5' primer and a J-beta primer mix. TCRdb re-analysed the 5' RACE reads in MiXCR, keeping a single row per CDR3 protein. The sample shows roughly 1.4 million distinct CDR3 sequences, almost 60% of them seen only once. Each sample yielded at least 6 million isolated PBMCs. Samples each yielded at least 6 micrograms of total RNA. This CDR3 is 11 amino acids long. V shed 8 bases and J shed 7 bases, with 11 bases lying between them. Germline values: CDR1 MNHNS, CDR2 SASEGT. This sequence originates from a man younger than 30 in good health. Source material: blood. The chain carries TRBV6-1 and TRBJ1-2, with D possibly being TRBD1 (6 bases). The CDR3 spells CASEIRGGYTF. DNA of the CDR3: TGTGCCAGCGAAATCAGGGGTGGCTACACCTTC.